Listed below are T cell receptor beta chains from one sample, sequenced in a study of T cells after yellow fever vaccination. TCRdb analysed the 5' RACE reads with MiXCR anew, one entry per CDR3 protein. This table holds 170,000 or so distinct CDR3 sequences, roughly 6.4% found once. Specimen: CD4+ T cells sorted from PBMCs, collected on the day of the first yellow fever vaccination. Receptors originate from a man aged 18-30 years who received the YFV17D yellow fever vaccine. CDR3s include the opening cysteine and the closing phenylalanine or tryptophan. Fields, in order: D gene, CDR3 length, V gene, J gene, clone size, CDR3 DNA, CDR3 protein. A D gene is named only where the DNA matches it firmly. Size is omitted from some rows. Given values are once, few, many or a class for expanded clones.

NA	15	TRBV7-2	TRBJ2-2	few	TGTGCCAGCAGCGGGGGGGCAGGGAACACCGGGGAGCTGTTTTTT	CASSGGAGNTGELFF
TRBD2	17	TRBV11-2	TRBJ2-2	few	TGTGCCAGCAGCTTAGATGGGCTAGCGGGGGTCACCGGGGAGCTGTTTTTT	CASSLDGLAGVTGELFF
TRBD1	15	TRBV24-1	TRBJ2-2	many	TGTGCCACCAGTGGGAACAGGGGGCGCGACGGGGAGCTGTTTTTT	CATSGNRGRDGELFF
TRBD1	15	TRBV4-3	TRBJ2-5	many	TGCGCCAGCAGCCAAGCCGGACAGGGTTGGGAGACCCAGTACTTC	CASSQAGQGWETQYF
NA	15	TRBV6-2/TRBV6-3	TRBJ2-5	many	TGTGCCAGCAGCTACGGGGGTCTGTACCAAGAGACCCAGTACTTC	CASSYGGLYQETQYF
TRBD1	15	TRBV28	TRBJ1-6	NA	TGTGCCAGCAGGACCGGACAGGGGGCCAATTCACCCCTCCACTTT	CASRTGQGANSPLHF
NA	16	TRBV14	TRBJ1-4	NA	TGTGCCAGCAGCCAGCTCCGAGGAGCAACTAATGAAAAACTGTTTTTT	CASSQLRGATNEKLFF
TRBD1	14	TRBV19	TRBJ2-5	many	TGTGCCAGTAGTATAGGAGACAGGGGAGAGACCCAGTACTTC	CASSIGDRGETQYF
NA	17	TRBV5-1	TRBJ2-3	few	TGCGCCAGCAGTTCGTCCGACCGGGGGATTAGCACAGATACGCAGTATTTT	CASSSSDRGISTDTQYF
TRBD1	14	TRBV6-1	TRBJ1-1	few	TGTGCCAGCACCCCACAGGGGCTACGCACTGAAGCTTTCTTT	CASTPQGLRTEAFF
NA	13	TRBV6-5	TRBJ2-2	few	TGTGCCAGCAGTTCATGGGATACCGGGGAGCTGTTTTTT	CASSSWDTGELFF
NA	14	TRBV18	TRBJ2-5	few	TGTGCCAGCTCACCTTCGAGGGCCAGAGAGACCCAGTACTTC	CASSPSRARETQYF
NA	17	TRBV20-1	TRBJ2-3	few	TGCAGTGCTCTTGCTTTATATTCGGGGCCCGGCACAGATACGCAGTATTTT	CSALALYSGPGTDTQYF
NA	17	TRBV11-2	TRBJ2-1	many	TGTGCCAGCAGGGGACTCAGTGGCGGTAGGTCCTACAATGAGCAGTTCTTC	CASRGLSGGRSYNEQFF
NA	12	TRBV27	TRBJ1-2	few	TGTGCCAGCAGTGACCGCTACTATGGCTACACCTTC	CASSDRYYGYTF
NA	11	TRBV12-3/TRBV12-4	TRBJ1-2	many	TGTGCCAGCAGCGACAACTATGGCTACACCTTC	CASSDNYGYTF
TRBD1	15	TRBV10-2	TRBJ1-5	NA	TGCGCCAGCAGTGACGTCCAGGGGGGAGGGGAGCCCCAGCATTTT	CASSDVQGGGEPQHF
TRBD1	14	TRBV20-1	TRBJ2-7	many	TGCAGTGTTACCCAAACAGGGGCAGGTTACGAGCAGTACTTC	CSVTQTGAGYEQYF
NA	17	TRBV24-1	TRBJ1-5	many	TGTGCCACCAGTGGCCATTCCGGGACGGATAGCAATCAGCCCCAGCATTTT	CATSGHSGTDSNQPQHF
NA	16	TRBV7-2	TRBJ2-4	many	TGTGCCAGCAGCTTCAGGGTCGGGATAGCCAAAAACATTCAGTACTTC	CASSFRVGIAKNIQYF
NA	14	TRBV4-1	TRBJ1-1	few	TGCGCCAGCAGCCAAGATGGAGACAGGCTTGAAGCTTTCTTT	CASSQDGDRLEAFF
TRBD2	17	TRBV4-1	TRBJ2-3	NA	TGCGCCAGCAGCCAAGAGGGACTAGCGAGTGGCACAGATACGCAGTATTTT	CASSQEGLASGTDTQYF
NA	10	TRBV12-3/TRBV12-4	TRBJ1-1	many	TGTGCCAGCCGCATAACTGAAGCTTTCTTT	CASRITEAFF
NA	12	TRBV30	TRBJ2-5	few	TGTGCCTGGACCGGGGGCCCGTGGGCCCAGTACTTC	CAWTGGPWAQYF
NA	16	TRBV5-1	TRBJ1-3	many	TGCGCCAGCAGCTTAGAGACAGCTCTCTCTGGAAACACCATATATTTT	CASSLETALSGNTIYF
NA	13	TRBV14	TRBJ2-1	many	TGTGCCAGCAGCCAAGATATAGAGAGTACCAAGTTCTTC	CASSQDIESTKFF
TRBD2	16	TRBV19	TRBJ2-2	few	TGTGCCAGTAGTATACAGGGACTAGGTGCTACCGGGGAGCTGTTTTTT	CASSIQGLGATGELFF
NA	17	TRBV27	TRBJ2-6	NA	TGTGCCAGCAGTTTATGGGCGACCCGGATTGGGGCCAACGTCCTGACTTTC	CASSLWATRIGANVLTF
TRBD1	12	TRBV5-6	TRBJ1-2	NA	TGTGCCAGCAGCTACGACAGGGATGGCTACACCTTC	CASSYDRDGYTF
TRBD2	16	TRBV5-1	TRBJ2-7	NA	TGCGCCAGCAGCTCAGTTCCCCGCGGGGGGTCCTACGAGCAGTACTTC	CASSSVPRGGSYEQYF
TRBD1	16	TRBV27	TRBJ1-5	NA	TGTGCCAGCAGTTTATCCAGGGACAGGGACAATCAGCCCCAGCATTTT	CASSLSRDRDNQPQHF
NA	12	TRBV7-1	TRBJ2-1	NA	TGTGCCAGCAGCTCAGCGCCAAGGGAGCAGTTCTTC	CASSSAPREQFF
TRBD2	17	TRBV5-4	TRBJ2-7	few	TGTGCCAGCAGCTTGGCGGCTAGCGGGGGTGACTCCTACGAGCAGTACTTC	CASSLAASGGDSYEQYF
NA	15	TRBV7-2	TRBJ2-2	NA	TGTGCCAGCAGCTTAGAAGTAACTCACCGGGGGGAGCTGTTTTTT	CASSLEVTHRGELFF
TRBD1	14	TRBV2	TRBJ2-5	few	TGTGCCAGCAGTGAAAAAGGGGGCCGGGAGACCCAGTACTTC	CASSEKGGRETQYF
TRBD2	15	TRBV2	TRBJ2-5	few	TGTGCCAGCACCGAAGCGGGGAGAAAACGAGGGACCCAGTACTTC	CASTEAGRKRGTQYF
NA	14	TRBV12-3/TRBV12-4	TRBJ2-5	few	TGTGCCAGCAGTGGAAGATGGGGCTCCGAGACCCAGTACTTC	CASSGRWGSETQYF
NA	15	TRBV5-6	TRBJ2-3	many	TGTGCCAGCAGCTTTGGACCCCCGGCCGGGGATACGCAGTATTTT	CASSFGPPAGDTQYF
TRBD2	14	TRBV7-8	TRBJ2-7	many	TGTGCCAGCAGTTGGACCGGGACTAGCTACGAGCAGTACTTC	CASSWTGTSYEQYF
NA	14	TRBV20-1	TRBJ1-5	NA	TGCAGTGCGGCTGATCGGGTCATAAATCAGCCCCAGCATTTT	CSAADRVINQPQHF
TRBD1	16	TRBV3-1	TRBJ2-7	many	TGTGCCAGCAGCCAGAGTCCGGGACAGGGGTACTACGAGCAGTACTTC	CASSQSPGQGYYEQYF
TRBD2	15	TRBV7-2	TRBJ2-5	many	TGTGCCAGCAGCCTCCAGCGGGGGGGCCTGGTGACCCAGTACTTC	CASSLQRGGLVTQYF
NA	14	TRBV5-1	TRBJ2-3	many	TGCGCCAGCAGCTCGGGGGGCCTGACAGATACGCAGTATTTT	CASSSGGLTDTQYF
NA	12	TRBV6-5	TRBJ1-6	many	TGTGCCAGCAGTTACCGGGATTCACCCCTCCACTTT	CASSYRDSPLHF
NA	15	TRBV6-5	TRBJ1-3	NA	TGTGCCAGCAGTTACACACAGGGCTCTGGAAACACCATATATTTT	CASSYTQGSGNTIYF
NA	15	TRBV7-2	TRBJ1-2	NA	TGTGCCAGCGGAACCCAGGGTCCCTACCTCTATGGCTACACCTTC	CASGTQGPYLYGYTF
NA	16	TRBV7-3	TRBJ2-2	many	TGTGCCAGCAGCAGGGGGGGTTCAGCGAACACCGGGGAGCTGTTTTTT	CASSRGGSANTGELFF
NA	17	TRBV5-1	TRBJ2-3	few	TGCGCCAGCAGCTTGGTTTGGACCGGGATAAGCACAGATACGCAGTATTTT	CASSLVWTGISTDTQYF
NA	14	TRBV7-2	TRBJ1-3	few	TGTGCCAGCAGCTTAGGCGGGCCCGGAAACACCATATATTTT	CASSLGGPGNTIYF
NA	13	TRBV7-2	TRBJ2-1	many	TGTGCCAGCAGCTTAACGCCACTTAATGAGCAGTTCTTC	CASSLTPLNEQFF
TRBD2	18	TRBV4-3	TRBJ2-5	NA	TGCGCCAGCAGCAGGGACTTCCTGGGGACTAGCGGGCAAGAGACCCAGTACTTC	CASSRDFLGTSGQETQYF
TRBD1	15	TRBV7-2	TRBJ2-7	many	TGTGCCAGCAGCTTAAAGGGACAGGGATTTGACGAGCAGTACTTC	CASSLKGQGFDEQYF
TRBD1	15	TRBV5-1	TRBJ1-6	NA	TGCGCCAGCAGGTTGACAGGGGACACTAATTCACCCCTCCACTTT	CASRLTGDTNSPLHF